This entry is about one TCR beta chain. Its target is unknown. The sample originates from a study of cytomegalovirus exposure and HLA in healthy donors. The PCR was carried out with 60 Vbeta primers and 13 Jbeta primers. The protocol was immunoSEQ multiplex PCR, while the TCRdb copy is restricted to in-frame clones and leaves out a portion. This sample has approximately 220,000 clones; approximately 79% occur once, and the top ten carry 0.22%. V lost 7 bases and J 6 bases, leaving 9 bases between the germline ends. The V gene's germline CDR1 is SQVTM and CDR2 ANQGSEA. CDR3 length: 11 residues. Whole-study results and caveats: Accounts indicate the classifier identified cytomegalovirus status with strong specificity and sensitivity. Researchers counted some 150 TCR beta chains as cytomegalovirus-associated.

Sequenced input: PBMCs. This chain joins TRBV29-1 and TRBJ2-2; TRBD2 might be the D (5 bases). The clonotype originates from a girl aged 2-9 years in good health and CMV-seronegative. The CDR3: CSAGEPGELFF. The CDR3 DNA sequence: TGCAGCGCTGGGGAGCCCGGGGAGCTGTTTTTT.